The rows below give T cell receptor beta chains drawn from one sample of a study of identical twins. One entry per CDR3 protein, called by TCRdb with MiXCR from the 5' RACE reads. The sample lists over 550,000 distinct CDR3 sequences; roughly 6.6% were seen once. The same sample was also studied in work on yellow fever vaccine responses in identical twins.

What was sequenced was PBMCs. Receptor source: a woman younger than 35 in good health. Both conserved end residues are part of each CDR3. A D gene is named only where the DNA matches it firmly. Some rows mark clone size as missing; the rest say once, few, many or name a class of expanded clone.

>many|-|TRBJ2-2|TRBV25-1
TGTGCCAGCAGTGAATATCGGGGAACCGGGGAGCTGTTTTTT
CASSEYRGTGELFF
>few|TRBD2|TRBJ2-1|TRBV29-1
TGCAGCGTAGCGGGAGGGCCCACTGAGCAGTTCTTC
CSVAGGPTEQFF
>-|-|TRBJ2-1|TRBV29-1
TGCAGCGGGTTCGGCGGGGACTCCTACAATGAGCAGTTCTTC
CSGFGGDSYNEQFF
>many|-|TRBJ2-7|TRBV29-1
TGCAGCGTCCAACGCCTATCCTCGGACGAGCAGTACTTC
CSVQRLSSDEQYF
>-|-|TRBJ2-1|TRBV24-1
TGTGCCACGGGGGCGGGAGAAGGGTACGATGAGCAGTTCTTC
CATGAGEGYDEQFF
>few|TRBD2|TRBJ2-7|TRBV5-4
TGTGCCAGCAGCTTTGAAGACGGGGGCCGTTTAGCGGGACCCCTTACCTACGAGCAGTACTTC
CASSFEDGGRLAGPLTYEQYF
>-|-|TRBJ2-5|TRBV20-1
TGCAGTGCTTTGGGGATTCAAGAGACCCAGTACTTC
CSALGIQETQYF
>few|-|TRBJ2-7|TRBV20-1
TGCAGTGCTAGAGGGCATAAGGGGTCCTACGAGCAGTACTTC
CSARGHKGSYEQYF
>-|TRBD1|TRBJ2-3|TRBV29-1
TGCAGCGACCTGGGACAGACCAATACGCAGTATTTT
CSDLGQTNTQYF
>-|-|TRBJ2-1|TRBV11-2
TGTGCCAGCAACCCCCCCCTTGAAGGCATCAGCTCCTACAATGAGCAGTTCTTC
CASNPPLEGISSYNEQFF
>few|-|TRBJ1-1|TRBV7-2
TGTGCCAGCAGCTTCACCGGGAGCATAGGATTGGACACTGAAGCTTTCTTT
CASSFTGSIGLDTEAFF
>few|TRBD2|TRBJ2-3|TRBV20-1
TGCAGTGCTAGAAAACCGGGACTAGCATTAGATACGCAGTATTTT
CSARKPGLALDTQYF
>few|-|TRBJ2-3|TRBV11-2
TGTGCCAGCAGCGCAGGCCCAGGGAGCACAGATACGCAGTATTTT
CASSAGPGSTDTQYF
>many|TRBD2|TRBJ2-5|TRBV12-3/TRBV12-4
TGTGCCAGCAGTCCCCAACTAGCGGGGGGCCCCCAAGAGACCCAGTACTTC
CASSPQLAGGPQETQYF
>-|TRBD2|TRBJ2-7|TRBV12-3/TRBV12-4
TGTGCCAGCAGCCGACCCGGGACTAGCGGGAGCTACGAGCAGTACTTC
CASSRPGTSGSYEQYF
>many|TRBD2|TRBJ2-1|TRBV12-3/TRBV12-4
TGTGCCAGCAGCCTCCCCGCGGGACTAGCGGCCTACAATGAGCAGTTCTTC
CASSLPAGLAAYNEQFF
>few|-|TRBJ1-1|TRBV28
TGTGCCAGCAGGGAAACAGGGAAGTTTTGGTACACTGAAGCTTTCTTT
CASRETGKFWYTEAFF
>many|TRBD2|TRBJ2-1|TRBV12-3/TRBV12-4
TGTGCCAGCAGCTCCGGACTAGCGGGAGGGCCGCCTGAGCAGTTCTTC
CASSSGLAGGPPEQFF
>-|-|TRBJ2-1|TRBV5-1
TGCGCCAGCAGCTTGGGGCAGGGTAATCTTGGGAATGAGCAGTTCTTC
CASSLGQGNLGNEQFF
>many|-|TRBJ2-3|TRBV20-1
TGCAGTGCTAGAGATCAGGGCAGGAAAGTAACAGATACGCAGTATTTT
CSARDQGRKVTDTQYF
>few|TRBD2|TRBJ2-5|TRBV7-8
TGTGCCAGCAGATTCAGGGGGAGCGGGAGGGCCGAGACTCGAGAGACCCAGTACTTC
CASRFRGSGRAETRETQYF
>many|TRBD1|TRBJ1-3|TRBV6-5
TGTGCCAGCAGTAACAGGGGTGGAAACACCATATATTTT
CASSNRGGNTIYF
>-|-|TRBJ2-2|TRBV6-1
TGTGCCAGCAGGCACGGGGGGCAGGGGACCGGGGAGCTGTTTTTT
CASRHGGQGTGELFF
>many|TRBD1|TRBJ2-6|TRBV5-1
TGCGCCAGCAGCATGACAGGGGGCTTCTCTGGGGCCAACGTCCTGACTTTC
CASSMTGGFSGANVLTF
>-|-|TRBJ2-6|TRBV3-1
TGTGCCACCAGCCAAGAAATAGGGGGACAAGTCCTCACTGGGGCCAACGTCCTGACTTTC
CATSQEIGGQVLTGANVLTF
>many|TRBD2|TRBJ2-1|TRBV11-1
TGTGCCAGCAGCTCCGTGATGACTGGCGGGAGGAGTCGGTCCTACAATGAGCAGTTCTTC
CASSSVMTGGRSRSYNEQFF
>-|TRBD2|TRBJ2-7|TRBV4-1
TGCGCCAGCAGCCAAAGGACTAGCGGAACCTACGAGCAGCACTTC
CASSQRTSGTYEQHF
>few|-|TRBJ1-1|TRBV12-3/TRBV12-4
TGTGCCAGCAGTTTCGGCCCGTCCTCTGAAGCTTTCTTT
CASSFGPSSEAFF
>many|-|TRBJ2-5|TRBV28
TGTGCCAGCACCGCGGGGAGCGGAGAGACCCAGTACTTC
CASTAGSGETQYF
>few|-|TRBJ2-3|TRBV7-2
TGTGCCAGCAGCTTAGGGATCCCTAAAAAGGATACGCAGTATTTT
CASSLGIPKKDTQYF
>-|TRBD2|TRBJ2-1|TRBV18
TGTGCCAGCTCACCACGCATTAGATCGGAGCGGGGGACCAATGAGCAGTTCTTC
CASSPRIRSERGTNEQFF
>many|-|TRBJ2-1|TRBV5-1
TGCGCCAGCAGCTTTGCAGGACAGCTTTACAATGAGCAGTTCTTC
CASSFAGQLYNEQFF
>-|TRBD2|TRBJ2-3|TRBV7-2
TGTGCCAGCAGCTTACTAGCGGGGCTAACCACAGATACGCAGTATTTT
CASSLLAGLTTDTQYF
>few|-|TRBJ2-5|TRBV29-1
TGCAGCGTTGAAGCCCGGGAAGAGACCCAGTACTTC
CSVEAREETQYF
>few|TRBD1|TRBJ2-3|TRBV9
TGTGCCAGCAGCCCATATCAGGGGGCTAGAAGCACAGATACGCAGTATTTT
CASSPYQGARSTDTQYF
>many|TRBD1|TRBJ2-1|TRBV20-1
TGCAGTGCTAGAGCAGGGGACAGGGAATTTAGGGGCAATGAGCAGTTCTTC
CSARAGDREFRGNEQFF
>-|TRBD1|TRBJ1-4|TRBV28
TGTGCCAGCAGTTGGACAGGGACGGATGAAAAACTGTTTTTT
CASSWTGTDEKLFF
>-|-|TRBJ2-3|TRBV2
TGTGCCAGCAGTGGAGCCGTGGTGGGAGGCACAGATACGCAGTATTTT
CASSGAVVGGTDTQYF
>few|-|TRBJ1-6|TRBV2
TGTGCCAGCAGCCGAATTTTCCCGCACGATGGCGTGAATTCACCCCTCCACTTT
CASSRIFPHDGVNSPLHF
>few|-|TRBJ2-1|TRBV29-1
TGCAGCGTTGAAGAACAGCCCTACAATGAGCAGTTCTTC
CSVEEQPYNEQFF
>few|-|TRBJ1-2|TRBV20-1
TGCAGTATAAATCCCGGGGGCGTCTTAAATGGCTACACCTTC
CSINPGGVLNGYTF
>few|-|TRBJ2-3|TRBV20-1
TGCAGTGCCCACCCAGGGGCCGGGCGCACAGATACGCAGTATTTT
CSAHPGAGRTDTQYF